This T cell receptor (beta chain) was observed in a study of T-cell memory formation after mild COVID-19. Findings and caveats of the study: The second-wave clones peaking on day 37 were not confirmed as SARS-CoV-2-specific. Shrinking CD4+ clones were chiefly CM and EM; CD8+ ones were chiefly EMRA. Clones that contracted from day 15 to 85 were balanced CD4/CD8, while later expanders leaned CD4+.

A single record per CDR3 protein comes from TCRdb applying MiXCR to the 5' RACE reads. This table holds about 240,000 distinct CDR3 sequences, approximately 9% found once. The CDR3 runs 11 residues. Trimming took off 0 bases at V and 8 bases at J, with 5 bases between the two ends. Germline loops: CDR1 SQVTM, CDR2 ANQGSEA. Comment on this clonotype: Its specificity is not known.

The rearrangement links TRBV29-1 to TRBJ2-1; no clear D gene. The sample taken for sequencing was PBMCs or a T cell subset sorted from them (not recorded which). The receptor was derived from a man aged 18 to 29 who had mild COVID-19 (a few samples of this study predate the infection). Cell type and time point are not known. The CDR3 DNA reads TGCAGCGTTGAAGATGATGATGAGCAGTTCTTC. Amino acids: CSVEDDDEQFF.